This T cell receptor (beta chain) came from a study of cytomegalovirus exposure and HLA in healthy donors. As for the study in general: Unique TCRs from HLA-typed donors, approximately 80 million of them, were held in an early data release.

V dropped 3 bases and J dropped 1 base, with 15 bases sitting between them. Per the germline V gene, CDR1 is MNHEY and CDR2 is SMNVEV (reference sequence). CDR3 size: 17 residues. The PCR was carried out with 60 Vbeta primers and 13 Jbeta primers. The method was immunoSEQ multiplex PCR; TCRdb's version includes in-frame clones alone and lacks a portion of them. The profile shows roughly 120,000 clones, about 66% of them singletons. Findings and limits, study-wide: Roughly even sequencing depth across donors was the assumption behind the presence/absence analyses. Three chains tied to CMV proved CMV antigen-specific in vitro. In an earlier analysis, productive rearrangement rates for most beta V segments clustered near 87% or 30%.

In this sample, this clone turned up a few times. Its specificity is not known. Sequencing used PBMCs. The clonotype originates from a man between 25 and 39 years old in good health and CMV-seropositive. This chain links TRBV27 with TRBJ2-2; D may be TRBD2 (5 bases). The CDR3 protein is CASSFLFQAENTGELFF. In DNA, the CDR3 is TGTGCCAGCAGTTTTCTTTTCCAAGCGGAGAACACCGGGGAGCTGTTTTTT.